The source of this T cell receptor beta chain is a study of CD8 T cells in Susac syndrome. Random hexamers served to reverse transcribe roughly 0.5 to 1 ug RNA. TCRdb re-analysed the immunoSEQ multiplex PCR reads in MiXCR, keeping a single row per CDR3 protein. The top ten clones hold approximately 0.082% of a sample with roughly 150,000 distinct CDR3 sequences, roughly 94% of them seen once. This CDR3 has 15 residues. V dropped 6 bases and J dropped 1; count of bases not matched to a gene: 7. The clonotype was recovered from a human donor in good health. Sequenced: CD4+ T cells from PBMCs. The rearrangement uses TRBV12-3 or TRBV12-4 and TRBJ2-5; 8 positions agree with TRBD1. The CDR3 here is CASRLLTGAQETQYF. The DNA of the CDR3 is TGTGCCAGCAGATTATTGACAGGGGCCCAAGAGACCCAGTACTTC.